The 22 T cell receptor beta chains below were found in one sample sequenced in a study of shared clonotypes between healthy human individuals. Libraries were prepared by immunoSEQ multiplex PCR; TCRdb keeps only in-frame clonotypes and omits some of them. This sample yields some 1.5 million clones, of which over 95% are seen a single time; approximately 1.2% belongs to the top ten. The sample taken for sequencing was naive CD4+ T cells sorted from blood. Noted subset: CD45RA+ positively selected. These receptors originate from a man between 25 and 39 years old in good health.

This clone was seen once. The chain has TRBV19 and TRBJ2-3, with D maybe TRBD2 (5 bases). Deletions cut 5 bases from V and 6 bases from J, with 15 bases between. The CDR3 contains 14 residues. The germline V gene encodes CDR1 LNHDA and CDR2 SQIVND (reference sequence). The CDR3 bases are TGTGCCAGTAGTCTCCATACGGGGTCGGATACGCAGTATTTT. Protein: CASSLHTGSDTQYF.

The CDR3 loop reads CASSPGLVLKADTQYF. The CDR3 region has the DNA TGCGCCAGCAGCCCGGGCCTGGTCCTTAAGGCAGATACGCAGTATTTT. V usage is TRBV4-3 and J usage is TRBJ2-3; D unclear. Deletions cut 4 bases from V and 4 bases from J, with 18 bases between. The V gene's germline CDR1 is LGHNA and CDR2 YSLEER. CDR3 size: 16 residues.

The rearrangement links TRBV29-1 to TRBJ2-7, with D perhaps given as TRBD1 or TRBD2 (5 bases each). This CDR3 is 14 amino acids long. Germline V gene sequence: CDR1 SQVTM, CDR2 ANQGSEA. Deletions cut 5 bases from V and 0 bases from J, with 14 bases between. CDR3 coding DNA: TGCAGCGTTAAGAGGGGCCTAAGCTCCTACGAGCAGTACTTC. Translated: CSVKRGLSSYEQYF.

The chain is built from TRBV4-3 and TRBJ2-2; TRBD2 aligns across 9 bases. Germline trimming cut 4 bases from V and 2 bases from J; bases unmatched to any gene: 20. Per the germline V gene, CDR1 is LGHNA and CDR2 is YSLEER. This CDR3 region has 21 residues. CDR3 amino acids: CASSPEVSFRREGLNTGELFF. The CDR3 DNA sequence: TGCGCCAGCAGCCCCGAGGTCTCTTTTAGGCGGGAGGGCCTAAACACCGGGGAGCTGTTTTTT.

The chain uses TRBV5-1 and TRBJ2-7; D is undetermined. The V end lost 0 bases, the J end lost 0 bases, and 10 bases lay between the germline ends. CDR1 and CDR2 (germline): SGHRS, YFSETQ. CDR3 size: 15 residues. The CDR3 sequence is CASSLEASYSYEQYF. In nucleotides, the CDR3 is TGCGCCAGCAGCTTGGAGGCGTCTTACTCCTACGAGCAGTACTTC.

This clone occurred a few times. This sequence joins TRBV2 and TRBJ1-1; perhaps TRBD1 as D (5 bases). Germline CDR1 is SNHLY and CDR2 is FYNNEI. V was trimmed by 5 bases and J by 4 bases, leaving 14 bases between them. This CDR3 spans 14 amino acids. The CDR3 sequence is CASSFPGIGTEAFF. CDR3 DNA: TGTGCCAGCAGTTTCCCAGGGATAGGCACTGAAGCTTTCTTT.

With respect to this clone: A junction end diverges from the germline sequence, so it may reflect a read error. The rearrangement joins TRBV29-1 to TRBJ1-4; D gene ambiguous. CDR3 length equals 13 residues. Germline V lookup: CDR1 SQVTM, CDR2 ANQGSEA. CDR3 coding DNA: TGCAGCGTTGAGGCGGATGTAGGTGAAAAACTGCTTTTT. Protein sequence: CSVEADVGEKLLF.

V and J are TRBV7-9 and TRBJ1-1; no reliable D call. The V gene lost 3 bases and the J gene lost 0 bases, with 8 bases spanning the gap. CDR1 and CDR2 (germline): SEHNR, FQNEAQ (reference sequence). CDR3 length equals 14 residues. The CDR3 loop is CASSFTQMNTEAFF. The CDR3 DNA is TGTGCCAGCAGCTTCACTCAGATGAACACTGAAGCTTTCTTT. Looking up the rest from reference TRBV7-9 and TRBJ1-1 gives the full variable domain: DTGVSQNPRHKITKRGQNVTFRCDPISEHNRLYWYRQTLGQGPEFLTYFQNEAQLEKSRLLSDRFSAERPKGSFSTLEIQRTEQGDSAMYLCASSFTQMNTEAFFGQGTRLTVV.

V is TRBV28 and J is TRBJ2-1, with 8 nucleotides matching TRBD1. Germline V gene data show CDR1 as MDHEN and CDR2 as SYDVKM. This CDR3 contains 14 residues. J lost 8 bases, V lost 5 bases, and 8 bases had no gene match. The CDR3 here is CASSAPDRAYEQFF. Written as DNA, the CDR3 is TGTGCCAGCAGTGCCCCGGACAGGGCCTATGAGCAGTTCTTC.

The V call is TRBV6-5, the J call TRBJ1-1; 7 bases are a match to TRBD1. The trim removed 0 bases at V and 8 bases at J, leaving 3 bases unmatched. The CDR3 has 13 amino acids. Per the germline V gene, CDR1 is MNHEY and CDR2 is SVGAGI. The DNA of the CDR3 is TGTGCCAGCAGTTACTCGTCAGGGGGGGAAGCTTTCTTT. Protein product: CASSYSSGGEAFF.

V is TRBV10-3 and J is TRBJ2-7, with D perhaps given as TRBD1 or TRBD2 (5 bases each). CDR3 length equals 13 residues. In germline, CDR1 is ENHRY, CDR2 SYGVKD. The V gene lost 5 bases and the J gene lost 5 bases, with 13 bases spanning the gap. CDR3: CAISSAWDHEQYF. The CDR3 DNA follows: TGTGCCATCAGTTCAGCCTGGGACCACGAGCAGTACTTC.

This sequence joins TRBV12-5 and TRBJ2-7; no reliable D call. The germline CDR1 and CDR2 sequences are LGHNT and FRNRAP. The V gene lost 2 bases and the J gene lost 2 bases, with 13 bases spanning the gap. CDR3 length: 15 amino acids. The CDR3: CASGLRTGRPYEQYF. Written as DNA, the CDR3 is TGTGCTAGTGGTTTGCGGACCGGTAGGCCCTACGAGCAGTACTTC.

A single count supports this clone. The chain is built from TRBV5-1 and TRBJ2-5; TRBD2 matches at 16 bases. CDR3 length: 20 amino acids. CDR1 SGHRS and CDR2 YFSETQ come from the germline V gene. The trim removed 7 bases at V and 4 bases at J, leaving 19 bases unmatched. In nucleotides, the CDR3 is TGCGCCAGCTCCGACCTTGGGACTAGCGGGAGGGCCTTGAGAGGAGAGACCCAGTACTTC. Its protein is CASSDLGTSGRALRGETQYF.

V and J are TRBV7-9 and TRBJ2-1, with TRBD2 identical over 9 bases. CDR3 length: 14 residues. The V and J ends lost 7 bases and 8 bases, in that order; junction bases with no gene match: 9. CDR1 is SEHNR, CDR2 FQNEAQ, per germline (reference sequence). As DNA, the CDR3 is TGTGCCAGCACTTACGCGGGAGGGCCCCATGAGCAGTTCTTC. Protein: CASTYAGGPHEQFF. Looking up the rest from reference TRBV7-9 and TRBJ2-1 gives the full variable domain: DTGVSQNPRHKITKRGQNVTFRCDPISEHNRLYWYRQTLGQGPEFLTYFQNEAQLEKSRLLSDRFSAERPKGSFSTLEIQRTEQGDSAMYLCASTYAGGPHEQFFGPGTRLTVL.

The chain couples TRBV28 to TRBJ2-3, with TRBD2 identical over 11 bases. This CDR3 comprises 15 residues. J was trimmed by 6 bases and V by 11 bases; bases with no gene match: 13. In germline, CDR1 is MDHEN, CDR2 SYDVKM. CDR3 in amino acids: CAAGDSGRVGDTQYF. CDR3 nucleotide sequence: TGTGCCGCCGGGGATAGCGGGAGGGTGGGGGATACGCAGTATTTT.

Notes on this clone: Other DNA sequences in this specimen translate into the identical CDR3. The chain couples TRBV5-1 to TRBJ2-4, with D unclear. The CDR3 has 13 residues. Germline-derived CDR1 and CDR2 are SGHRS and YFSETQ. V was clipped by 1 base and J by 7 bases, with 9 bases between them. The CDR3 is CASSLNRGNIQYF. The CDR3 nucleotides are TGCGCCAGCAGCTTGAATCGTGGGAACATTCAGTACTTC.

CDR3 amino acids: CASSFPGTVYEQYF. CDR3 coding DNA: TGTGCCAGCAGCTTTCCGGGGACAGTCTACGAGCAGTACTTC. The gene calls are TRBV5-5 and TRBJ2-7; 7 positions agree with TRBD1. The CDR3 totals 14 residues. After removal of 2 bases from V and 3 bases from J, the junction contained 5 bases not matched to a gene. In germline, CDR1 is SGHKS, CDR2 YYEKEE (reference sequence).

The chain couples TRBV25-1 to TRBJ1-2; 8 bases align to TRBD1. Trimming at V came to 5 bases and at J to 6 bases, leaving 5 bases not matched to a gene. The CDR3 spans 13 residues. Germline CDR1 and CDR2: MGHDK and SYGVNS. CDR3 in amino acids: CASSYRGMDGYTF. For the CDR3, the DNA is TGTGCCAGCAGTTACAGGGGGATGGATGGCTACACCTTC.

V and J are TRBV5-4 and TRBJ2-3, with D maybe TRBD1 (5 bases). This CDR3 has 17 amino acids. CDR1 SGHNT and CDR2 YYREEE come from the germline V gene (reference sequence). V was trimmed by 3 bases and J by 3 bases, leaving 20 bases between them. CDR3 sequence: CASSSSVMLDMTDTQYF. CDR3 DNA sequence: TGTGCCAGCAGCTCCTCGGTAATGTTGGACATGACAGATACGCAGTATTTT.

This clone was detected only once. The chain uses TRBV28 and TRBJ1-2, with 7 bases fitting TRBD1. The V gene's germline CDR1 is MDHEN and CDR2 SYDVKM. The J segment lost 4 bases and the V segment lost 6 bases, leaving 17 bases of the junction unmatched. The CDR3 runs to 17 residues. The CDR3 region has the DNA TGTGCCAGCAGAACCTACAGGGGCGGTAGGGATAGCTATGGCTACACCTTC. It translates to CASRTYRGGRDSYGYTF.

The chain combines TRBV7-7 with TRBJ2-3; maybe TRBD2 (6 bases). CDR3 size: 15 residues. V gave up 1 base and J gave up 3 bases, with 11 bases separating them. The germline CDR1 and CDR2 sequences are SSHAT and FNYEAQ (reference sequence). The CDR3: CASSLGPGETDTQYF. The CDR3 DNA sequence: TGTGCCAGCAGCTTAGGGCCGGGAGAAACAGATACGCAGTATTTT. Based on the CDR3 plus reference TRBV7-7 and TRBJ2-3, the full variable domain is GAGVSQSPRYKVTKRGQDVTLRCDPISSHATLYWYQQALGQGPEFLTYFNYEAQPDKSGLPSDRFSAERPEGSISTLTIQRTEQRDSAMYRCASSLGPGETDTQYFGPGTRLTVL.

The chain couples TRBV9 to TRBJ2-2, with 8 bases identical to TRBD2. V shed 4 bases and J 6 bases; nucleotides not matched to a gene: 8. The CDR3 spans 15 residues. Germline V gene data show CDR1 as SGDLS and CDR2 as YYNGEE. CDR3 sequence: CASSPSGSFSGELFF. The CDR3, as DNA: TGTGCCAGCAGCCCCAGCGGGAGTTTCTCCGGGGAGCTGTTTTTT.